The present TCR beta chain was sequenced within a study of T-cell memory formation after mild COVID-19. Study-level information: TCR clusters showed largely donor specificity.

5'RACE, which relied on constant-segment primers, yielded TCR alpha and TCR beta cDNA libraries carrying sample barcodes and UMIs. TCRdb re-called the 5' RACE reads with MiXCR, one entry per CDR3 protein. The table lists around 340,000 distinct CDR3 sequences, more than 20% of them singletons. Broader study findings: CD4+ contracting clones lay mainly in CM and EM, CD8+ ones in EMRA.

A remark on this clonotype: Its antigen is unknown.

Sequencing was carried out using PBMCs or a T cell subset sorted from them (not recorded which). This receptor was identified in an adult woman who had mild COVID-19 (a few samples of this study predate the infection). Cell type and time point are not known.

CDR3 nucleotides: TGCGCCAGCAGTGGTAGCGGGTCCGGGGAGCTGTTTTTT. Its translation is CASSGSGSGELFF. The V gene is TRBV5-1, the J gene TRBJ2-2; 7 positions match TRBD2. CDR3 length equals 13 residues. After removal of 5 bases from V and 6 bases from J, the junction contained 4 bases not matched to a gene. Looked up from germline, CDR1 is SGHRS and CDR2 is YFSETQ.